This T cell receptor beta chain was observed in a study of spatial heterogeneity in lung cancer. The study, taken as a whole, reports: Tumor mutation counts were tracked by expanded intratumoral alpha and beta TCR counts.

The CDR3 runs to 17 residues. Time point denoted: sample taken at primary tumor resection. This clonotype was detected many times. Its antigen is unknown. TCRdb re-called the 5' RACE reads with MiXCR, one entry per CDR3 protein. The sample gives under 15,000 distinct CDR3 sequences, approximately 4.5% of which show up once; approximately 20% is in the top ten. The material was lung tumor tissue, obtained at surgery. The rearrangement uses TRBV21-1 and TRBJ1-1; the D call in the table, TRBD1, was not verified against the DNA. TRBV21-1 is a pseudogene. The origin of this receptor is a female donor with early-stage non-small cell lung cancer. The CDR3 loop reads CASSTGVRECKNTEAFF. In DNA, the CDR3 is TGTGCCAGCAGTACAGGGGTCAGGGAGTGTAAAAACACTGAAGCTTTCTTT.